What follows is one T cell receptor beta chain and its context. Germline is not matched at one junction end, which may reflect a read error. This entry belongs to a study of blood T cells in healthy people across ages. A J-beta primer mix and a sample-barcoded 5' primer were used in a second PCR of roughly 6 to 11 cycles. A template-switch adaptor that had 12 random nucleotides put a tag on each cDNA molecule. Each CDR3 protein gets one entry after TCRdb re-called the 5' RACE reads with MiXCR. The sample lists about 1.7 million distinct CDR3 sequences, about 30% seen once, with over 7% in the top ten. The sample comprised blood. This TCR derives from a woman in her 30s in good health.

CDR3 nucleotides: TGCGCCTGCAGCTCCCGGGAAGGGCCCTACGAGCAGTACTTC. The encoded protein is CACSSREGPYEQYF. The chain uses TRBV7-7 and TRBJ2-7; a weak D match, TRBD2 (5 bases). The CDR3 spans 14 residues. The germline V gene encodes CDR1 SSHAT and CDR2 FNYEAQ (reference sequence).